Listed here is a single TCR beta chain. This specimen belongs to a study of blood T cell repertoires in COVID-19. Sequencing was performed with immunoSEQ multiplex PCR; in TCRdb, only in-frame clones are kept and a portion is missing. The sample yields 350,000 to 450,000 clones, 70% to 90% seen once. From germline, CDR1 is SGDLS and CDR2 YYNGEE. V dropped 0 bases and J dropped 7 bases, with 13 bases sitting between them. The length of the CDR3 is 14 residues. V is TRBV9 and J is TRBJ1-1; TRBD1 might be the D (5 bases). The sample taken for sequencing was PBMCs or T cells enriched from blood (not recorded which). This clonotype was obtained from a woman in her late teens or twenties who had been exposed to COVID-19. The CDR3, as DNA: TGTGCCAGCAGCGTAGGGGGGGAAAGGGGTGAAGCTTTCTTT. Residues: CASSVGGERGEAFF.